This T cell receptor (beta chain) was found in a study of T cell responses to AZD1222 COVID-19 vaccine. This CDR3 has 14 residues. V shed 6 bases and J shed 4 bases, with 16 bases lying between them. Germline values: CDR1 MNHEY, CDR2 SVGAGI. Some clones are missing from TCRdb's copy, which holds only in-frame ones; the method was immunoSEQ multiplex PCR. Of 98,000 or so clones in the sample, about 81% were seen once. Recipients boosted at about 4 weeks or about 12 weeks are pooled. This TCR derives from an adult who received the AZD1222 COVID-19 vaccine. Sequencing was performed on peripheral blood, taken 28 days after the second AZD1222 dose. The V and J genes are TRBV6-5 and TRBJ2-7, with D perhaps TRBD1 (5 bases). CDR3 sequence (DNA): TGTGCCAGCAGGCGAAAAGGGGTTTATTACGAGCAGTACTTC. Translation gives CASRRKGVYYEQYF.